The clone carrying this TCR beta chain was counted a few times. Its target is not known. The data are from a study of T cells after yellow fever vaccination. General study results and limits: Compared with primary, the secondary response was weaker and peaked at day 5, not 15. Only a minor proportion of clonotypes was detected across both CD4 and CD8 compartments. The booster response re-showed most primary clones: approximately 95% CD4, more than 70% CD8.

TCR cDNA was made by 5'RACE template switching, adding a universal primer site and UMIs. TCRdb analysed the 5' RACE reads with MiXCR anew, one entry per CDR3 protein. The sample records some 300,000 distinct CDR3 sequences, 8.7% being singletons. The CDR3 loop spans 13 amino acids. The trim removed 5 bases at V and 9 bases at J, leaving 9 bases unmatched. CDR1 is MNHEY and CDR2 is SMNVEV in the germline V gene (reference sequence). The chain carries TRBV27 and TRBJ1-2, with 7 bases that match TRBD1. The input for sequencing was CD4+ T cells sorted from PBMCs, taken 5 days after the yellow fever booster vaccination. This sequence originates from a man aged 18 to 35 who received the YFV17D yellow fever vaccine. CDR3 sequence: CASSPGQERSYTF. The CDR3 nucleotides read TGTGCCAGCAGTCCCGGACAGGAGAGGAGCTACACCTTC.